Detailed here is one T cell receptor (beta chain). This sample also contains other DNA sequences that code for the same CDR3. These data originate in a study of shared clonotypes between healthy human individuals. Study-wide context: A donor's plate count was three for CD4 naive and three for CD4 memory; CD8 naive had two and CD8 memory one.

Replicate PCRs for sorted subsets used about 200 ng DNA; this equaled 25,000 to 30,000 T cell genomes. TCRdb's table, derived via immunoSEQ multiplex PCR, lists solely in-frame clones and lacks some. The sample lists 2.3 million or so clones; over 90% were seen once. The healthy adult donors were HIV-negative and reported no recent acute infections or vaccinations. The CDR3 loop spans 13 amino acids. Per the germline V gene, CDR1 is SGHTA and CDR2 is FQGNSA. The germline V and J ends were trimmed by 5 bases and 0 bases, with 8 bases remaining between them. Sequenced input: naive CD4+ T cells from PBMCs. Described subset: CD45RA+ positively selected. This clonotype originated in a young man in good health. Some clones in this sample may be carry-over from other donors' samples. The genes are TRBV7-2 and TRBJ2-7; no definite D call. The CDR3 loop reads CASSRVSSYEQYF. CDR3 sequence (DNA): TGTGCCAGCAGCCGTGTGAGCTCCTACGAGCAGTACTTC. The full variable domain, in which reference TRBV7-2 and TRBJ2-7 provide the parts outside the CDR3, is GAGVSQSPSNKVTEKGKDVELRCDPISGHTALYWYRQSLGQGLEFLIYFQGNSAPDKSGLPSDRFSAERTGGSVSTLTIQRTQQEDSAVYLCASSRVSSYEQYFGPGTRLTVT.